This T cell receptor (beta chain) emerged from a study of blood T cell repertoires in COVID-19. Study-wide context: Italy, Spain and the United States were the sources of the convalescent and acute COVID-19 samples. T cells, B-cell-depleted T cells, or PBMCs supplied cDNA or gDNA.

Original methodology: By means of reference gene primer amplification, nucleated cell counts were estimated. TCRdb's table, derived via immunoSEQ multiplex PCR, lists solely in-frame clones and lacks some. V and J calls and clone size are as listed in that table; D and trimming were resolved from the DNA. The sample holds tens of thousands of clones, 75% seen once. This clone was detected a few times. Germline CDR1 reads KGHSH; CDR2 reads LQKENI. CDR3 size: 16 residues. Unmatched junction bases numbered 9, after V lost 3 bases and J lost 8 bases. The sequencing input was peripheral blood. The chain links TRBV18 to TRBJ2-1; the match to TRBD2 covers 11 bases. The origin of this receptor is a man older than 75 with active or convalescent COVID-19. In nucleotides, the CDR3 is TGTGCCAGCTCACCGGCCACTAGCGGGAGTTCCCATGAGCAGTTCTTC. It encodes CASSPATSGSSHEQFF.